This T cell receptor (beta chain) appears in the sequencing data of a study of early T cells in non-severe SARS-CoV-2 infection. Overall study: The authors sequenced bulk RNA from unsorted whole blood, leaving chains unpaired. Study outcomes and limitations: Comparison of clonotypes with VDJdb favored anti-spike CD8 responses while missing private and CD4 specificities.

The V end was cut by 3 bases, the J end by 1 base, with 16 bases between. The germline V gene has CDR1 ENHRY and CDR2 SYGVKD. The CDR3 has 16 residues. This clonotype was seen many times. The target antigen is unknown. Unique molecular identifiers were added to individual cDNA molecules. From the 5' RACE reads, TCRdb called clonotypes with MiXCR, one entry per CDR3 protein. Seen here are roughly 40,000 distinct CDR3 sequences, around 6.3% observed once, and the top ten hold around 7.7%. This sequence joins TRBV10-3 and TRBJ2-7; the D is unclear. The sequence came from an adult who was a healthcare worker with PCR-confirmed SARS-CoV-2 infection or an uninfected control (not recorded which). This specimen consisted of whole blood, obtained at baseline. The CDR3 region has the DNA TGTGCCATCAGTGACTCTAGATCCGGCAGTTCCTACGAGCAGTACTTC. This gives the protein CAISDSRSGSSYEQYF.